This TCR beta chain originates from a study of CD8 T cells in ankylosing spondylitis. Notes on the study in general: Ankylosing spondylitis blood seemed to carry a telltale TCR beta motif made of roughly eight highly homologous variants.

This CDR3 has 16 amino acids. Trimming removed 0 bases from V and 0 bases from J, with 12 bases in between. Germline V CDR1 and CDR2: MNHEY, SVGEGT. TCR beta libraries were made by quantitative 5'-RACE with molecular barcodes. TCRdb passed the 5' RACE reads through MiXCR, listing each CDR3 protein once. The data contain some 840,000 distinct CDR3 sequences, about 11% of them singletons. This clonotype has only a few counts. Its specificity is not known. The gene calls are TRBV6-2 or TRBV6-3 and TRBJ2-7; the D is unclear. The clonotype originates from a male donor with ankylosing spondylitis. Sequencing used blood, either unsorted or a sorted T cell fraction (not recorded which). As DNA, the CDR3 is TGTGCCAGCAGTTACTCAATCCTTTCGAGCTCCTACGAGCAGTACTTC. Encoded protein: CASSYSILSSSYEQYF.